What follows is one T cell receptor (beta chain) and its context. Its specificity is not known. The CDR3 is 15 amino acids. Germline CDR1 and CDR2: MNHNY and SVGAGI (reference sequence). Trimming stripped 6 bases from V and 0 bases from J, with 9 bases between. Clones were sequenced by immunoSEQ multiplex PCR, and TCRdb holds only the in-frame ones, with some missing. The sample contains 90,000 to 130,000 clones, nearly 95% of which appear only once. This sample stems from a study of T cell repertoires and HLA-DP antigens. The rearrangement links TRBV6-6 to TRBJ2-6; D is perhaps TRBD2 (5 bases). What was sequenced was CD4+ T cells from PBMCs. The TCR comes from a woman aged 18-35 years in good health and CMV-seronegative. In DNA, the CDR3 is TGTGCCAGCAGCCTGGGGAGCTCTGGGGCCAACGTCCTGACTTTC. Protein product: CASSLGSSGANVLTF.